The clone carrying this TCR beta chain was detected a few times. This sample stems from a study of beta chain features in type 1 diabetes. The authors reverse transcribed all of the isolated RNA, so sequencing captured expressed TCRB transcripts. The study obtained an average of around 1 million reads from stem cell-like memory T cell samples. Profiled with immunoSEQ multiplex PCR; TCRdb holds only in-frame clones, not every one. The sample contains 80,000 to 90,000 clones, approximately 32% of which appear only once. Sequenced sample: stem cell memory CD4+ T cells from blood. The sequence derives from a woman aged 18-29 years in good health.

This chain's CDR3 is CASSEADSRYEQYF. For the CDR3, the DNA is TGTGCCAGCAGTGAAGCCGACAGTCGTTACGAGCAGTACTTC. V is TRBV6-1 and J is TRBJ2-7, with TRBD1 as a possible D gene (5 bases). This CDR3 comprises 14 residues. Germline V lookup: CDR1 MNHNS, CDR2 SASEGT. Trimming stripped 0 bases from V and 4 bases from J, with 10 bases between.